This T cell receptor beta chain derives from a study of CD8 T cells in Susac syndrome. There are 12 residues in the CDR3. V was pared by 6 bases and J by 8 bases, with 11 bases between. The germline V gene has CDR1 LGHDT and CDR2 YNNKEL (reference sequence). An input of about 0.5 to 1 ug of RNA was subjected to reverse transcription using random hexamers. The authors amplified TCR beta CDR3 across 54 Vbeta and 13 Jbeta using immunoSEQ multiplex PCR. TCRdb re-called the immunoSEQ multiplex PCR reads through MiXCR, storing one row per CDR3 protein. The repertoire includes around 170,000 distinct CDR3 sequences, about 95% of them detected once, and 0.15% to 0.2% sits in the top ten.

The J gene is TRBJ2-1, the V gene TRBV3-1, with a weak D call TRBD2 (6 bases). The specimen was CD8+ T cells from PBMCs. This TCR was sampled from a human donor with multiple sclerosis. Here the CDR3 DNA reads TGTGCCAGCAGGTCCAGGGAGGATGAGCAGTTCTTC. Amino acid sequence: CASRSREDEQFF.